Following are 3 T cell receptor beta chains from one sample sequenced in a study of post-analysis software for immune sequencing data. General observations from the study: The study found TRBV5-6, TRBV5-1 and TRBV20-1 among several TRBV segments more frequent in patients than controls.

TCR beta cDNA libraries included unique molecular identifiers. In TCRdb, the PCR reads were re-called with MiXCR into one record per CDR3 protein. The sample lists about 800,000 distinct CDR3 sequences; 30% were seen once. No antigen has been identified for these receptors. Sequenced input: blood. These receptors were taken from a girl aged 5 to 17 with multiple sclerosis.

This clonotype has a handful of counts. The J gene is TRBJ2-6, the V gene TRBV10-3; D is possibly TRBD2 (6 bases). Germline lookup yields CDR1 ENHRY and CDR2 SYGVKD. V dropped 0 bases and J dropped 2 bases, with 8 bases sitting between them. The CDR3 is made up of 16 amino acids. In nucleotides, the CDR3 is TGTGCCATCAGTGAGTCTGGGGGGACTGGGGCCAACGTCCTGACTTTC. Protein product: CAISESGGTGANVLTF.

The rearrangement links TRBV7-9 to TRBJ1-5; D ambiguous. Trimming shortened V by 5 bases and J by 1 base, and 9 bases separated the two germline ends. This CDR3 comprises 14 residues. Germline loops: CDR1 SEHNR, CDR2 FQNEAQ (reference sequence). The CDR3 spells CASSAAGSNQPQHF. CDR3 coding DNA: TGTGCCAGCAGCGCAGCAGGCAGCAATCAGCCCCAGCATTTT.

This rearrangement joins TRBV29-1 to TRBJ2-1, with 8 bases lining up with TRBD2. This CDR3 spans 15 amino acids. V trimming: 2 bases; J trimming: 2 bases; junction bases outside the gene matches: 5. In germline, CDR1 is SQVTM, CDR2 ANQGSEA. CDR3 DNA: TGCAGCGTTGAATGGGTTAGCGGGACCTACAATGAGCAGTTCTTC. Amino acid sequence: CSVEWVSGTYNEQFF.